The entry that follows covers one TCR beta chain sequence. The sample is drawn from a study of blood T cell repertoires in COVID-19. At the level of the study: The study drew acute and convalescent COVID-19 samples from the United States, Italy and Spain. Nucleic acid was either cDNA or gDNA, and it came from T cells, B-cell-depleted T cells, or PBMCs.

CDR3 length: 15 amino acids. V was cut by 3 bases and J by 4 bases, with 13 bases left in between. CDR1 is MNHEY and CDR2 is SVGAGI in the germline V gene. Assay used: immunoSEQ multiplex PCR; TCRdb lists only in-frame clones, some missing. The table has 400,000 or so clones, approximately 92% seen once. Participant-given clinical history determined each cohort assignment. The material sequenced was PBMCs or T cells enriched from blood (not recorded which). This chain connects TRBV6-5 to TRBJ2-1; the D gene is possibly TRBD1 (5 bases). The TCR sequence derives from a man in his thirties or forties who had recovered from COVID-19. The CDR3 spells CASSYARTLYNEQFF. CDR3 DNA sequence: TGTGCCAGCAGTTATGCCCGGACACTGTACAATGAGCAGTTCTTC.